A single count supports the clone carrying this T cell receptor (beta chain). The junction does not match germline at one end; this may be a read error. Original analysis: Counts of nucleated cells, estimated from reference gene primer amplification, were obtained. The repertoire was sequenced with immunoSEQ multiplex PCR; TCRdb's copy has only in-frame clones and lacks some. V and J calls and clone size are copied from that table; D and trimming were computed from the DNA. Here the sample spans under 95,000 clones, 70% to 80% being singletons. This entry is derived from a study of blood T cell repertoires in COVID-19. The CDR3 loop spans 11 amino acids. CDR1 is LNHDA and CDR2 is SQIVND in the germline V gene (reference sequence).

The clonotype originates from a man in his fifties or sixties with active or convalescent COVID-19. This chain connects TRBV19 to TRBJ2-7; D may be TRBD2 (5 bases). The material sequenced was peripheral blood. The CDR3 DNA follows: TGTGCCAGTATCCCGGGGAGACCCTGGAACTTC. This encodes CASIPGRPWNF.